This TCR beta chain was identified during a study of shared clonotypes between healthy human individuals. The germline gives CDR1 MDHEN, CDR2 SYDVKM. The V segment lost 3 bases and the J segment 3 bases; nucleotides outside the gene matches: 6. The CDR3 is made up of 15 amino acids. As concerns this clone: Its target is unknown.

Study processing details: ImmunoSEQ supplied junction-only sequences lacking quality scores, so filtering was different. The method was immunoSEQ multiplex PCR; TCRdb's version includes in-frame clones alone and lacks a portion of them. The V and J calls and clone size were taken over from that table, and D and trimming were inferred from the DNA. Among hundreds of thousands of clones listed, roughly 95% were seen once. Study conclusions and caveats: Naive subsets typically showed greater estimated richness than memory subsets. Unshared clonotypes carried lower generation probabilities than those common to all four donors.

Negatively enriched CD4+ T cells were divided by CD45RA into naive and memory. The rearrangement joins TRBV28 to TRBJ2-5; 8 nucleotides align to TRBD2. The receptor comes from a woman aged 25 to 45 in good health. What was sequenced was naive CD4+ T cells sorted from blood. The sample's subset: CD45RA+ positively selected. CDR3 sequence reads: CASSFWTSNEETQYF. The CDR3 region has the DNA TGTGCCAGCAGTTTCTGGACTAGCAACGAAGAGACCCAGTACTTC.